This T cell receptor (beta chain) is from a study of radiation and T cells in renal cell carcinoma. CDR3 length: 17 residues. V lost 8 bases, J lost 0 bases, and 20 bases lay in between. The germline V gene has CDR1 SNHLY and CDR2 FYNNEI. The assay was immunoSEQ multiplex PCR, and TCRdb's table has in-frame clones only and misses some. The sample has fewer than 25,000 clones, around 49% seen once; the top ten hold around 16%. The treatment here: 15 Gy SBRT to primary tumor, nephrectomy 4 weeks later. The receptor was isolated from a woman aged 45 to 65 with renal cell carcinoma. The genes are TRBV2 and TRBJ1-5; a weak D match, TRBD1 (6 bases). Material: tumor tissue, obtained from a patient whose treatment included radiotherapy and nephrectomy. DNA for the CDR3: TGTGCCAGCTATCCCCCCCCAGGGGTCGGTAGCAATCAGCCCCAGCATTTT. Translation: CASYPPPGVGSNQPQHF.